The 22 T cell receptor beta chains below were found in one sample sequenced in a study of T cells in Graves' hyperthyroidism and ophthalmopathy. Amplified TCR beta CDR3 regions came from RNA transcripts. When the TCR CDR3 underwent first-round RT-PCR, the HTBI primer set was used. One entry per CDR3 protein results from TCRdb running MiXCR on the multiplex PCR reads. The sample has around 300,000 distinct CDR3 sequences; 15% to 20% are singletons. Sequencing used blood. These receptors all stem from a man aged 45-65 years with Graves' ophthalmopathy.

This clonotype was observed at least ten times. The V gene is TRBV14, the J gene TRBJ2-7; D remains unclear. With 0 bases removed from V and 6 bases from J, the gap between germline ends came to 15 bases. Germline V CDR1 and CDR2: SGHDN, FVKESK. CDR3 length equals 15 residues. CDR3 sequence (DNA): TGTGCCAGCAGCCAAGATCGGTCACGGGTTTTCGAGCAGTACTTC. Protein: CASSQDRSRVFEQYF.

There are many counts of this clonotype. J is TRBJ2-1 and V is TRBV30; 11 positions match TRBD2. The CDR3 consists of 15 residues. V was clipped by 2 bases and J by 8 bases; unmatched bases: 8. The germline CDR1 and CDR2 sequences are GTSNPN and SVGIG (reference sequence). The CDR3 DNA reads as TGTGCCTGGAGTTATGGGGGACTAGCGGTCGATGAGCAGTTCTTC. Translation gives CAWSYGGLAVDEQFF.

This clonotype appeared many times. The CDR3 bases are TGTGCCAGCAGTGAAATACGGGGGGCCGCTGAAGCTTTCTTT. It yields the protein CASSEIRGAAEAFF. The chain links TRBV6-1 to TRBJ1-1; tentatively, D is TRBD1 (6 bases). Germline lookup yields CDR1 MNHNS and CDR2 SASEGT. V lost 2 bases, J lost 6 bases, and 13 bases lay in between. The CDR3 length is 14 residues.

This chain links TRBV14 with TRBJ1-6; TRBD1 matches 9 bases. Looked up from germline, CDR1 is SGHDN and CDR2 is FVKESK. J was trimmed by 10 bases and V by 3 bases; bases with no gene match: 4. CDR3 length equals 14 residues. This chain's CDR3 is CASSHKTGGSPLHF. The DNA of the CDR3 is TGTGCCAGCAGCCACAAGACAGGGGGATCACCCCTCCACTTT.

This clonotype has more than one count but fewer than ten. CDR3 sequence: CASSLEWGQETQYF. CDR3 in DNA: TGCGCCAGCAGCCTAGAATGGGGCCAAGAGACCCAGTACTTC. The chain carries TRBV5-1 and TRBJ2-5; D is undetermined. This CDR3 is 14 amino acids long. CDR1 SGHRS and CDR2 YFSETQ come from the germline V gene. With 4 bases removed from V and 1 base from J, the gap between germline ends came to 11 bases. The full variable domain, rest sourced from reference TRBV5-1 and TRBJ2-5, is KAGVTQTPRYLIKTRGQQVTLSCSPISGHRSVSWYQQTPGQGLQFLFEYFSETQRNKGNFPGRFSGRQFSNSRSEMNVSTLELGDSALYLCASSLEWGQETQYFGPGTRLLVL.

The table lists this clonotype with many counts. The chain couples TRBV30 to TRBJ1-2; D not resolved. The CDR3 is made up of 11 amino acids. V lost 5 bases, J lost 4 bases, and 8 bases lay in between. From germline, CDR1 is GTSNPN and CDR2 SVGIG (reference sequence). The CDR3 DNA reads TGTGCCTGGGGAAAGGTCTATGGCTACACCTTC. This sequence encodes CAWGKVYGYTF.

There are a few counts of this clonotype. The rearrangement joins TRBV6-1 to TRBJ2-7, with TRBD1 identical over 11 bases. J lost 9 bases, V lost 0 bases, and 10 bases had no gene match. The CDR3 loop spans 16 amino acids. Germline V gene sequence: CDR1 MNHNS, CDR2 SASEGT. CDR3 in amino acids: CASSEAGTGGFRGQYF. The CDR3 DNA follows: TGTGCCAGCAGTGAAGCGGGGACAGGGGGATTTCGGGGGCAGTACTTC.

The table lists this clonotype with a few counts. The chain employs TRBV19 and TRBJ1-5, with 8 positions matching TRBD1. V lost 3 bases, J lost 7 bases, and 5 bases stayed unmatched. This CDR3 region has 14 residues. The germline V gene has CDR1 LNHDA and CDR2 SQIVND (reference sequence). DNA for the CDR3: TGTGCCAGTAGTATGGGCCAGGGGGCCCAGCCCCAGCATTTT. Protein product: CASSMGQGAQPQHF. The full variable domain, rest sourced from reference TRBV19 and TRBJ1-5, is DGGITQSPKYLFRKEGQNVTLSCEQNLNHDAMYWYRQDPGQGLRLIYYSQIVNDFQKGDIAEGYSVSREKKESFPLTVTSAQKNPTAFYLCASSMGQGAQPQHFGDGTRLSIL.

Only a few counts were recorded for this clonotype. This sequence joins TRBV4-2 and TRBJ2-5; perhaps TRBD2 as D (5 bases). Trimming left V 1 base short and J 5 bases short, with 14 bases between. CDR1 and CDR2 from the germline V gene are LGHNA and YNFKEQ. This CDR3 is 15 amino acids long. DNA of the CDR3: TGTGCCAGCAGCCAAGCTACTAGGTCACGGGAGACCCAGTACTTC. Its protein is CASSQATRSRETQYF.

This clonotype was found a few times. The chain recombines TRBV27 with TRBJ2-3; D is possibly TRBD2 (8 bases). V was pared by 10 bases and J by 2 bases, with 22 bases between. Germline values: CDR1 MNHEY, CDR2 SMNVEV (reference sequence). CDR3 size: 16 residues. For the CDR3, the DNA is TGTGCCACCAGGGGGGGAGTAGCGGGGAACACAGATACGCAGTATTTT. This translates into CATRGGVAGNTDTQYF.

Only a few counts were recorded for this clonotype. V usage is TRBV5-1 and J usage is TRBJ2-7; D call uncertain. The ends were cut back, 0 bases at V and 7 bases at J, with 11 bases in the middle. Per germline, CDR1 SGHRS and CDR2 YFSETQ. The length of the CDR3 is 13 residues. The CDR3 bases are TGCGCCAGCAGCTTGGTTGGGCCTAGGGAGCAGTACTTC. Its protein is CASSLVGPREQYF. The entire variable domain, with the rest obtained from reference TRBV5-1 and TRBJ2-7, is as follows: KAGVTQTPRYLIKTRGQQVTLSCSPISGHRSVSWYQQTPGQGLQFLFEYFSETQRNKGNFPGRFSGRQFSNSRSEMNVSTLELGDSALYLCASSLVGPREQYFGPGTRLTVT.

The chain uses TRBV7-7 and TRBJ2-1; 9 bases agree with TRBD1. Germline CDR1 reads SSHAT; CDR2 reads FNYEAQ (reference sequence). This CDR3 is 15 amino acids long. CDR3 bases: TGTACTAGCAGCTTATCCGGGACAGGGTTGCATGAGCAGTTCTTC. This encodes CTSSLSGTGLHEQFF. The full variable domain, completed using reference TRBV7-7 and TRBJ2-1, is GAGVSQSPRYKVTKRGQDVTLRCDPISSHATLYWYQQALGQGPEFLTYFNYEAQPDKSGLPSDRFSAERPEGSISTLTIQRTEQRDSAMYRCTSSLSGTGLHEQFFGPGTRLTVL.

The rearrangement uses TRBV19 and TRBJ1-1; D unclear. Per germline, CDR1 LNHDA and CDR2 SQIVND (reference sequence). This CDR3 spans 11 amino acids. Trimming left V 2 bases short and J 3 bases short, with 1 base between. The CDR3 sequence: CASSIYTEAFF. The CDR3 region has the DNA TGTGCCAGTAGTATATACACTGAAGCTTTCTTT.

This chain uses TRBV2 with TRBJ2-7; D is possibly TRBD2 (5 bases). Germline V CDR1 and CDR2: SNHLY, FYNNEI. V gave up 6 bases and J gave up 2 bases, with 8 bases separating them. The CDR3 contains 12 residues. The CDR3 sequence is CASRDGTYEQYF. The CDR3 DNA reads TGTGCCAGCAGGGACGGGACCTACGAGCAGTACTTC.

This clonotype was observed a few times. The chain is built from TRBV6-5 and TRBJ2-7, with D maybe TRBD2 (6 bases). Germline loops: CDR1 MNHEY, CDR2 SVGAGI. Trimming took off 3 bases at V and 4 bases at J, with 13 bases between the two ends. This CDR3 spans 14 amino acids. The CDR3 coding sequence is TGTGCCAGCAGTTATGGCAGGGAGGCTTACGAGCAGTACTTC. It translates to CASSYGREAYEQYF.

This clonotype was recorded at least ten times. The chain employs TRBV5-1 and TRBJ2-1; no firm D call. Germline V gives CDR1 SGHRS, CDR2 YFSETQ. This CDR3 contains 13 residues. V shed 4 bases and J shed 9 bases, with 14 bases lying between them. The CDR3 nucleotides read TGCGCCAGCAGCGCCGGACCCGCCGGTGAGCAGTTCTTC. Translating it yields CASSAGPAGEQFF.

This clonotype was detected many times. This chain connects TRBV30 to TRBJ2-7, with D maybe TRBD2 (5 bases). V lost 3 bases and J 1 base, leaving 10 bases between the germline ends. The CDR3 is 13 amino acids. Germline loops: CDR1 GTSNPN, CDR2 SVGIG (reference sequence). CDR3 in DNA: TGTGCCTGGAGGCGGGTCGGGTCCTACGAGCAGTACTTC. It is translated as CAWRRVGSYEQYF.

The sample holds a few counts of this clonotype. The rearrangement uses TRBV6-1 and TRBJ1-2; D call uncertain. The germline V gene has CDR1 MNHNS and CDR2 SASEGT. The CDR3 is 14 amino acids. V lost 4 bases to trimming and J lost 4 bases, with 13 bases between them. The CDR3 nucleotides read TGTGCCAGCAGTGTAGAGGGTGGTGGCTATGGCTACACCTTC. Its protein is CASSVEGGGYGYTF.

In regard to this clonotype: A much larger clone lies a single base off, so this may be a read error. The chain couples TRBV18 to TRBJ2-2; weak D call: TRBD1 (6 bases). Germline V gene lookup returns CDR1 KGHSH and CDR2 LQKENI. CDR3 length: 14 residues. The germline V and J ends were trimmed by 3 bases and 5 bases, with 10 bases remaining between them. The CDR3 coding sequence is TGTGCCAGCTCACCTCAGGACAGTACCGGGGAGCTGTTTTTT. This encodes CASSPQDSTGELFF.

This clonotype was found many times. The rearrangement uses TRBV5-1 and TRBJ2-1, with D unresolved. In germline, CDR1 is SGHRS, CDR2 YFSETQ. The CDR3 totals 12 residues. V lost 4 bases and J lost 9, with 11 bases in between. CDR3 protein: CASSEPSGEQFF. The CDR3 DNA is TGCGCCAGCAGCGAGCCTAGTGGTGAGCAGTTCTTC.

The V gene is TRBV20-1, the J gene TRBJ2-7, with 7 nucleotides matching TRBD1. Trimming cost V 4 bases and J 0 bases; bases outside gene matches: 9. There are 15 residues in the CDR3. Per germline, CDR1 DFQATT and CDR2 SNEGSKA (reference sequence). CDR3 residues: CSAKSGTAISYEQYF. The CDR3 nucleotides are TGCAGTGCTAAGTCCGGGACAGCGATCTCCTACGAGCAGTACTTC.

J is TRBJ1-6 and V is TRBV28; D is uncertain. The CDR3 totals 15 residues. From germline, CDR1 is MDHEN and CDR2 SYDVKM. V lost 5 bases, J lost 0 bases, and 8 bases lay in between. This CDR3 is CASSRRSSYNSPLHF. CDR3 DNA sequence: TGTGCCAGCAGTCGAAGAAGCTCCTATAATTCACCCCTCCACTTT.